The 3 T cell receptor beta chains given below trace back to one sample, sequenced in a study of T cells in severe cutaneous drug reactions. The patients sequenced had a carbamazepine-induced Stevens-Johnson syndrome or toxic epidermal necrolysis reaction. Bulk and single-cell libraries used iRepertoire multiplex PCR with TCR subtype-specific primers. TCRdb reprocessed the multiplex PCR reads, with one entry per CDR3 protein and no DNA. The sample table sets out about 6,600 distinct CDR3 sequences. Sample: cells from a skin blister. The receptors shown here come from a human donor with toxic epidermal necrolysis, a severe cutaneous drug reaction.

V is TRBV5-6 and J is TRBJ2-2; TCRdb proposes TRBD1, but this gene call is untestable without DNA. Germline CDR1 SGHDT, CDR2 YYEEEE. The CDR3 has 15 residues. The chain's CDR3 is CASSLVGTSNGELFF. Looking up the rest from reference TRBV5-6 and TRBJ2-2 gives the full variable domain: DAGVTQSPTHLIKTRGQQVTLRCSPKSGHDTVSWYQQALGQGPQFIFQYYEEEERQRGNFPDRFSGHQFPNYSSELNVNALLLGDSALYLCASSLVGTSNGELFFGEGSRLTVL.

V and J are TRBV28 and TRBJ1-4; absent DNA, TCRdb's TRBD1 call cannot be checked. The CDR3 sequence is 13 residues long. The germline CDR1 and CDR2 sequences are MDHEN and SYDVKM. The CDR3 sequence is CASSLAPPEKLFF.

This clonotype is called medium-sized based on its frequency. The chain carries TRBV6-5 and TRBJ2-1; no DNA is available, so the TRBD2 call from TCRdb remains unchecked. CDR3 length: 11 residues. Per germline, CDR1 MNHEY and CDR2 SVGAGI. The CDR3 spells CASSYVGGQFF.